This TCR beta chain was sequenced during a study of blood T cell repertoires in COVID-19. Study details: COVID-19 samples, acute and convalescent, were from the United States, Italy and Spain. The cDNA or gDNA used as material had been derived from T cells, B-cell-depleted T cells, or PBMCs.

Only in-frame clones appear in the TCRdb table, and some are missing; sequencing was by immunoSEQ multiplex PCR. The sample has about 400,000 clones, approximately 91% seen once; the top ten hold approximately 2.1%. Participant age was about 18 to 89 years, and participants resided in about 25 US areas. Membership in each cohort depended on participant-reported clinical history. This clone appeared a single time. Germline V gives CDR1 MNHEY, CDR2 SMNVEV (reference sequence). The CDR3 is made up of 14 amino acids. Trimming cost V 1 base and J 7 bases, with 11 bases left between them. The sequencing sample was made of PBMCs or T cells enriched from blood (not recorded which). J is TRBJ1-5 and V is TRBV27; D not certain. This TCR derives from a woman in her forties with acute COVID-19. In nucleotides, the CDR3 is TGTGCCAGCAGTTTATTTTATGAGGTGCAGCCCCAGCATTTT. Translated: CASSLFYEVQPQHF.